This passage covers 21 T cell receptor beta chains from one sample sequenced in a study of T cells in Graves' hyperthyroidism and ophthalmopathy (dated by TCRdb to the late 2010s). The method was multiplex PCR. Sequencing took place on an Illumina HiSeq 2000. TCR beta CDR3 regions were amplified from RNA transcripts. The TCR CDR3 was subjected to a first round of RT-PCR using the HTBI primer set and the Qiagen OneStep RT-PCR kit. TCRdb itself trimmed the public reads at Q25 with fastp, ran MiXCR and retained productive beta chains. Each record represents a unique CDR3 protein, reported with the most common genes and DNA among its rows. The sample table lists about 590,000 distinct CDR3 sequences, 15% to 19% of them with a count of one. The ten largest clones take up under 8% of the sample. The sample consisted of blood. These receptors came from a woman in her 30s with Graves' hyperthyroidism.

This clonotype has a handful of counts. The J gene is TRBJ2-2, the V gene TRBV3-1; possibly TRBD1 for D (5 bases). The CDR3 extends over 19 amino acids. V lost 1 base, J lost 2 bases, and 20 bases lay in between. In germline, CDR1 is LGHDT, CDR2 YNNKEL (reference sequence). The CDR3 here is CASSQVSSTDSSNTGELFF. The CDR3 nucleotides read TGTGCCAGCAGCCAAGTATCTTCCACCGACAGCTCAAACACCGGGGAGCTGTTTTTT.

The V gene is TRBV24-1, the J gene TRBJ2-6, with 11 bases matching TRBD1. This CDR3 is built from 18 residues. V lost 4 bases, J lost 1 base, and 5 bases stayed unmatched. The germline gives CDR1 KGHDR, CDR2 SFDVKD. For the CDR3, the DNA is TGTGCCACCAGTGACCCGGGACAGGGGGATTCTGGGGCCAACGTCCTGACTTTC. It yields the protein CATSDPGQGDSGANVLTF.

The sample holds a few counts of this clonotype. The rearrangement joins TRBV6-5 to TRBJ1-2; 7 positions agree with TRBD1. V gave up 4 bases and J gave up 4 bases; unmatched junction bases: 12. CDR1 is MNHEY and CDR2 is SVGAGI in the germline V gene. The length of the CDR3 is 16 residues. This chain's CDR3 is CASSSPGQGVAYGYTF. As DNA, the CDR3 is TGTGCCAGCAGTTCCCCGGGGCAGGGGGTGGCCTATGGCTACACCTTC.

This clonotype has more than one count but fewer than ten. This chain joins TRBV19 and TRBJ2-1; TRBD2 matches 8 bases. V shed 4 bases, J shed 8 bases, and the junction held 16 bases outside the gene matches. CDR1 is LNHDA, CDR2 SQIVND, per germline (reference sequence). The length of the CDR3 is 17 residues. CDR3 protein: CASSTQREKLIGDEQFF. The CDR3 DNA reads TGTGCCAGTAGTACCCAGCGGGAGAAGTTAATTGGCGATGAGCAGTTCTTC.

This clonotype was recorded a few times. The V gene is TRBV27, the J gene TRBJ2-7, with D possibly matching TRBD2 (6 bases). Per germline, CDR1 MNHEY and CDR2 SMNVEV (reference sequence). The CDR3 spans 12 residues. V was clipped by 8 bases and J by 6 bases, with 14 bases between them. The CDR3 region has the DNA TGTGCCAGCTGCGGGGAGATCGGCGAGCAGTACTTC. As protein: CASCGEIGEQYF.

This clonotype has at least ten counts. This sequence joins TRBV27 and TRBJ2-3; a weak D match, TRBD2 (6 bases). The germline CDR1 and CDR2 sequences are MNHEY and SMNVEV (reference sequence). With 3 bases removed from V and 4 bases from J, the gap between germline ends came to 14 bases. This CDR3 spans 15 amino acids. In nucleotides, the CDR3 is TGTGCCAGCAGTTTCCCGGGAGAGGGTCCAGATACGCAGTATTTT. Its translation: CASSFPGEGPDTQYF.

A note on this clonotype: One end of the junction varies from germline; a read error may be responsible. V gene TRBV9 combines with J gene TRBJ2-7; no definite D call. The CDR3 contains 16 residues. Germline CDR1 SGDLS, CDR2 YYNGEE. CDR3 loop: CASTVAVHGAPYEQYF. The CDR3 nucleotides read TGTGCCAGCACCGTAGCCGTACACGGAGCCCCCTACGAGCAGTACTTC.

Many counts were recorded for this clonotype. A read error may account for a junction end that differs from germline. CDR3 sequence (DNA): TGTGCCAGCAGCCCTAGAGGCTATTACGGGCAGTACTTC. Protein sequence: CASSPRGYYGQYF. J is TRBJ2-7 and V is TRBV7-2; D remains unclear. Germline values: CDR1 SGHTA, CDR2 FQGNSA. CDR3 length equals 13 residues.

There are many counts of this clonotype. V usage is TRBV7-2 and J usage is TRBJ2-7; D is ambiguous. V shed 4 bases and J shed 3 bases, with 7 bases lying between them. The CDR3 length is 12 residues. Germline loops: CDR1 SGHTA, CDR2 FQGNSA. The CDR3 here is CASSSPYYEQYF. The CDR3 coding sequence is TGTGCCAGCAGCTCCCCCTACTACGAGCAGTACTTC.

This clonotype occurred many times. The genes are TRBV6-1 and TRBJ2-1; D might be TRBD1 or TRBD2, each matching 5 bases. CDR1 MNHNS and CDR2 SASEGT come from the germline V gene. Trimming removed 7 bases at V and 7 bases at J, with 17 bases between. The CDR3 is 14 amino acids. In nucleotides, the CDR3 is TGTGCCAGCATAATACCCTCGGGGCGAAATGAGCAGTTCTTC. It specifies CASIIPSGRNEQFF.

This clonotype was recorded at least ten times. V gene TRBV20-1 combines with J gene TRBJ1-1; 8 positions match TRBD1. The germline CDR1 and CDR2 sequences are DFQATT and SNEGSKA (reference sequence). The CDR3 loop spans 12 amino acids. Trimming cost V 3 bases and J 6 bases; bases outside gene matches: 3. CDR3 protein: CSARMTGAEAFF. CDR3 nucleotide sequence: TGCAGTGCTAGGATGACAGGGGCTGAAGCTTTCTTT.

This chain uses TRBV10-3 with TRBJ1-1, with D unresolved. CDR3 size: 18 residues. Trimming pared 2 bases from V and 2 bases from J, leaving 21 bases between. Germline values: CDR1 ENHRY, CDR2 SYGVKD. The CDR3 DNA reads TGTGCCATCAGTGAGACAAAAAGGATCGGGGTTGGAAACACTGAAGCTTTCTTT. The encoded protein is CAISETKRIGVGNTEAFF.

This clonotype was recorded at least ten times. The chain couples TRBV5-8 to TRBJ2-1; TRBD2 agrees at 11 bases. The CDR3 extends over 16 amino acids. The ends lost 0 bases at V and 5 bases at J; junction bases unmatched: 4. Germline-derived CDR1 and CDR2 are SGHTS and YDEGEE. CDR3 sequence (DNA): TGTGCCAGCAGCTTGGGACCGGGACTAGCGGACAATGAGCAGTTCTTC. Residues: CASSLGPGLADNEQFF.

The chain carries TRBV4-2 and TRBJ2-7; 13 bases fit TRBD2. V shed 4 bases and J 5 bases; nucleotides not matched to a gene: 14. The CDR3 is 18 amino acids. The germline V gene encodes CDR1 LGHNA and CDR2 YNFKEQ. CDR3 nucleotides: TGTGCCAGCAGCCCTAATGGGACTAGCGGGAAGGGGGAGAACGAGCAGTACTTC. Residues: CASSPNGTSGKGENEQYF.

V and J are TRBV19 and TRBJ1-6, with 8 bases aligning to TRBD1. The junction had 9 bases not matched to a gene; V was cut back by 7 bases and J by 7 bases. This CDR3 spans 15 amino acids. Germline V lookup: CDR1 LNHDA, CDR2 SQIVND (reference sequence). The CDR3 bases are TGTGCCAGTAAGGACTTCGGGACAGGCAATTCACCCCTCCACTTT. Residues: CASKDFGTGNSPLHF.

Turning to this clonotype: A much bigger clone sits one base away, suggesting this may be a read error. This CDR3 is missing its conserved last phenylalanine or tryptophan, likely due to a read error. This sequence joins TRBV5-1 and TRBJ2-7; unclear D gene. Germline V gives CDR1 SGHRS, CDR2 YFSETQ. The V end lost 4 bases, the J end lost 6 bases, and 11 bases lay between the germline ends. This CDR3 has 12 amino acids. The CDR3 is CASSPTGSEQYL. The CDR3 nucleotides are TGCGCCAGCAGCCCGACCGGATCCGAGCAGTACCTC.

The CDR3 here is CSVGINNQVLETQYF. CDR3 coding DNA: TGCAGCGTTGGGATTAATAATCAGGTCCTTGAGACCCAGTACTTC. The chain employs TRBV29-1 and TRBJ2-5; D remains ambiguous. This CDR3 is 15 amino acids long. Germline assignment: CDR1 SQVTM and CDR2 ANQGSEA. V shed 4 bases and J shed 5 bases, with 20 bases lying between them. The full variable domain, with the rest looked up from reference TRBV29-1 and TRBJ2-5, is SAVISQKPSRDICQRGTSLTIQCQVDSQVTMMFWYRQQPGQSLTLIATANQGSEATYESGFVIDKFPISRPNLTFSTLTVSNMSPEDSSIYLCSVGINNQVLETQYFGPGTRLLVL.

The chain employs TRBV7-9 and TRBJ2-1; D uncertain. The V gene lost 5 bases and the J gene lost 10 bases, with 9 bases spanning the gap. The CDR3 totals 11 residues. Germline V lookup: CDR1 SEHNR, CDR2 FQNEAQ (reference sequence). CDR3 DNA sequence: TGTGCCAGCAGCCCCTCCTGGGAGCAGTTCTTC. Its translation is CASSPSWEQFF.

This clonotype showed up just a few times. The chain employs TRBV9 and TRBJ2-3; TRBD1 agrees at 8 bases. Per the germline V gene, CDR1 is SGDLS and CDR2 is YYNGEE. The CDR3 sequence is 16 residues long. Trimming removed 0 bases from V and 1 base from J; junction bases left unmatched: 4. CDR3 in amino acids: CASSVVGQGGTDTQYF. The CDR3 DNA is TGTGCCAGCAGCGTAGTTGGACAGGGAGGCACAGATACGCAGTATTTT.

This clonotype was observed at least ten times. The junction shows a germline mismatch at one end, possibly a read error. This chain joins TRBV20-1 and TRBJ1-1, with D possibly matching TRBD1 (6 bases). The V gene's germline CDR1 is DFQATT and CDR2 SNEGSKA (reference sequence). The CDR3 contains 12 residues. The CDR3 DNA is TGCAGTGCTTCAGGGGCCAACATTGAAGCTTTCTTT. Amino acids: CSASGANIEAFF.

This clonotype was seen a few times. The chain is built from TRBV12-3 or TRBV12-4 and TRBJ1-3; D is unclear. Trimming left V 3 bases short and J 2 bases short, with 11 bases between. The CDR3 covers 15 residues. The CDR3 region is CASSFGGPPGNTIYF. The CDR3 DNA reads TGTGCCAGCAGTTTCGGCGGACCCCCTGGAAACACCATATATTTT.